This entry lists 4 T cell receptor beta chains sequenced from one sample in a study of shared clonotypes between healthy human individuals. Measured with immunoSEQ multiplex PCR; TCRdb has only the in-frame clones, and not every one. Of 2 million to 2.5 million clones listed, approximately 94% are singletons. The material sequenced was naive CD4+ T cells from PBMCs. Subset denoted: CD45RA+ positively selected. The receptor set was obtained from a young man in good health. Some clones in this sample may be carry-over from other donors' samples.

The CDR3 coding sequence is TGCGCCAGCAGCATGGGACAGGGGACTGAAGCTTTCTTT. Protein product: CASSMGQGTEAFF. This sequence joins TRBV5-1 and TRBJ1-1; 10 nucleotides agree with TRBD1. The CDR3 consists of 13 residues. The germline V gene encodes CDR1 SGHRS and CDR2 YFSETQ. The trim removed 4 bases at V and 5 bases at J, leaving 2 bases unmatched.

The rearrangement uses TRBV7-3 and TRBJ2-5; D call uncertain. Trimming cost V 2 bases and J 0 bases, with 7 bases left between them. The CDR3 is 14 residues long. Germline loops: CDR1 SGHTA, CDR2 FQGTGA. The CDR3 nucleotides are TGTGCCAGCAGCTTACAAGGGTACCAAGAGACCCAGTACTTC. Protein sequence: CASSLQGYQETQYF.

The rearrangement uses TRBV27 and TRBJ2-3; TRBD2 aligns across 11 bases. The CDR3 length is 18 residues. V was pared by 4 bases and J by 1 base, with 10 bases of the junction left unmatched. The germline gives CDR1 MNHEY, CDR2 SMNVEV (reference sequence). This CDR3 reads CASSSPHATSGGTDTQYF. Written as DNA, the CDR3 is TGTGCCAGCAGTTCGCCCCACGCGACTAGCGGGGGCACAGATACGCAGTATTTT.

This chain uses TRBV5-1 with TRBJ2-1; tentatively, D is TRBD2 (6 bases). The CDR3 extends over 14 amino acids. V shed 4 bases and J shed 6 bases, with 14 bases lying between them. CDR1 and CDR2 from the germline V gene are SGHRS and YFSETQ. The CDR3 reads CASSRGGDFNEQFF. In DNA form, the CDR3 reads TGCGCCAGCAGCCGGGGCGGGGACTTCAATGAGCAGTTCTTC.